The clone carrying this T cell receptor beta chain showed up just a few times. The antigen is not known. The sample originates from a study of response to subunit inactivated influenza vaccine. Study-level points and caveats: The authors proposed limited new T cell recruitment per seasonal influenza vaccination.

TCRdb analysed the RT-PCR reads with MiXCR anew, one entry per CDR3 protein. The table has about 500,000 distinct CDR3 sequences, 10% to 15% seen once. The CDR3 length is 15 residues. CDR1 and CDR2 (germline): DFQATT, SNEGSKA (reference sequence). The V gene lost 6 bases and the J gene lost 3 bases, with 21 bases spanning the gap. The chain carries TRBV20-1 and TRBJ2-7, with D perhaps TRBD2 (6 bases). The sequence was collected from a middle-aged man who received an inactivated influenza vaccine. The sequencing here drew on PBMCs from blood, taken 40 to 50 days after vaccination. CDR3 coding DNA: TGCAGTGCCCCGTCCCTCGCGGGGCTTAGCTACGAGCAGTACTTC. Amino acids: CSAPSLAGLSYEQYF.